These 29 T cell receptor beta chains originate from one sample sequenced in a study of CD8+CD57+ T cells in acquired aplastic anemia. Genomic DNA templated the TCR beta VDJ and CDR3 profiling. TCRdb reprocessed the reads with MiXCR, giving one entry per CDR3 protein. The sample contains about 210,000 distinct CDR3 sequences, 61% of which appear only once. The specimen sequenced was sorted CD4+, CD8+, or CD8+CD57+ T cells (not recorded which) from PBMCs. The receptor set was obtained from a human donor in good health.

This chain connects TRBV7-8 to TRBJ1-1; D is undetermined. This CDR3 has 18 residues. V lost 0 bases and J 0 bases, leaving 17 bases between the germline ends. Per germline, CDR1 SGHVS and CDR2 FQNEAQ. CDR3 in DNA: TGTGCCAGCAGCTTAGCCCCGGCAACACCTGGGGTGAACACTGAAGCTTTCTTT. Its translation: CASSLAPATPGVNTEAFF.

This clonotype showed up many times. This chain links TRBV4-1 with TRBJ1-5, with D uncertain. V was pared by 1 base and J by 0 bases, with 7 bases between. In germline, CDR1 is MGHRA, CDR2 YSYEKL. This CDR3 has 15 residues. Written as DNA, the CDR3 is TGCGCCAGCAGCCAAGCGGCTTATAGCAATCAGCCCCAGCATTTT. As protein: CASSQAAYSNQPQHF.

The rearrangement links TRBV15 to TRBJ2-2; D is unresolved. The CDR3 has 13 amino acids. Trimming stripped 0 bases from V and 6 bases from J, with 5 bases between. CDR1 and CDR2 from the germline V gene are LNHNV and YYDKDF (reference sequence). CDR3 loop: CATSRDRPGELFF. DNA for the CDR3: TGTGCCACCAGCAGAGATCGACCCGGGGAGCTGTTTTTT.

To note about this clonotype: Germline is not matched at one junction end, which may reflect a read error. V and J are TRBV5-6 and TRBJ2-5, with 7 bases fitting TRBD1. Germline V gene data show CDR1 as SGHDT and CDR2 as YYEEEE. This CDR3 comprises 16 residues. The DNA for the CDR3 is TGTGCCAGCAGCCAAGACGCGGCTTCAGGGGGTGAGACCCTGTACTTC. Its translation is CASSQDAASGGETLYF. The full variable domain, rest sourced from reference TRBV5-6 and TRBJ2-5, is DAGVTQSPTHLIKTRGQQVTLRCSPKSGHDTVSWYQQALGQGPQFIFQYYEEEERQRGNFPDRFSGHQFPNYSSELNVNALLLGDSALYLCASSQDAASGGETLYFGPGTRLLVL.

This clonotype was seen at least ten times. The chain uses TRBV6-2 or TRBV6-3 and TRBJ1-1; D ambiguous. The CDR3 loop spans 16 amino acids. Trimming took 1 base from V and 0 from J, leaving 12 bases between them. The germline CDR1 and CDR2 sequences are MNHEY and SVGEGT. The CDR3 nucleotides are TGTGCCAGCAGTTACTTTCCATACACCCTGAACACTGAAGCTTTCTTT. Translated, it gives CASSYFPYTLNTEAFF.

This clonotype was seen a few times. The chain recombines TRBV10-3 with TRBJ1-2, with unresolved D. V was shortened by 3 bases and J by 2 bases, with 10 bases between the two germline ends. Per the germline V gene, CDR1 is ENHRY and CDR2 is SYGVKD. There are 14 residues in the CDR3. The CDR3 spells CAISDLAGNYGYTF. In nucleotides, the CDR3 is TGTGCCATCAGTGATCTAGCCGGGAACTATGGCTACACCTTC.

CDR3 coding DNA: TGTGCCATCAGTGAGCCTTCAAGGGATGGCTACACCTTC. It yields the protein CAISEPSRDGYTF. The gene calls are TRBV10-3 and TRBJ1-2; no clear D. CDR3 length: 13 amino acids. The germline V and J ends were trimmed by 2 bases and 6 bases, with 10 bases remaining between them. Germline V gene data show CDR1 as ENHRY and CDR2 as SYGVKD.

CDR3 DNA: TGTGCCAGCAGCTCTAACGCGGGGAACACTGAAGCTTTCTTT. Its translation: CASSSNAGNTEAFF. V usage is TRBV5-5 and J usage is TRBJ1-1; D gene unclear. Trimming removed 3 bases at V and 1 base at J, with 10 bases between. There are 14 residues in the CDR3. In germline, CDR1 is SGHKS, CDR2 YYEKEE (reference sequence). Drawing the rest from reference TRBV5-5 and TRBJ1-1, the complete variable domain is DAGVTQSPTHLIKTRGQQVTLRCSPISGHKSVSWYQQVLGQGPQFIFQYYEKEERGRGNFPDRFSARQFPNYSSELNVNALLLGDSALYLCASSSNAGNTEAFFGQGTRLTVV.

J is TRBJ2-1 and V is TRBV27; 11 bases are shared with TRBD2. The CDR3 contains 15 residues. The germline gives CDR1 MNHEY, CDR2 SMNVEV (reference sequence). V lost 2 bases and J lost 6; bases outside the gene matches: 3. The CDR3 region has the DNA TGTGCCAGCAGTTTACGACTAGCGGGGAGCAATGAGCAGTTCTTC. Its translation: CASSLRLAGSNEQFF.

V usage is TRBV7-9 and J usage is TRBJ2-3; no definite D call. Deletions cut 2 bases from V and 3 bases from J, with 9 bases between. The CDR3 is made up of 14 amino acids. Germline CDR1 and CDR2: SEHNR and FQNEAQ (reference sequence). The CDR3: CASSLQLGTDTQYF. The CDR3 nucleotides read TGTGCCAGCAGCTTACAGTTGGGGACAGATACGCAGTATTTT.

Regarding this clonotype: With a much larger clone just one base away, this may be a read error. V gene TRBV7-8 combines with J gene TRBJ1-6, with 7 bases matching TRBD1. The trim removed 8 bases at V and 10 bases at J, leaving 11 bases unmatched. The CDR3 has 14 amino acids. CDR1 is SGHVS, CDR2 FQNEAQ, per germline. Written as DNA, the CDR3 is TGTGCCAGCGGCCCTAGACAGGGCGCGTCACCCCTCCACTTT. Amino acids: CASGPRQGASPLHF.

V and J are TRBV11-2 and TRBJ2-5; D might be TRBD2 (5 bases). The CDR3 runs 15 residues. In germline, CDR1 is SGHAT, CDR2 FQNNGV. Trimming stripped 5 bases from V and 5 bases from J, with 18 bases between. The CDR3 sequence: CASSEEARGMETQYF. The CDR3 nucleotides read TGTGCCAGCAGCGAGGAAGCCCGGGGTATGGAGACCCAGTACTTC.

This clonotype was found a few times. Here the CDR3 DNA reads TGTGCCAGCAATGAGCTGGGACGGAGGAACACTGAAGCTTTCTTT. Translated, it gives CASNELGRRNTEAFF. The rearrangement uses TRBV2 and TRBJ1-1; maybe TRBD1 (5 bases). The CDR3 is made up of 15 amino acids. Trimming removed 7 bases from V and 1 base from J, with 16 bases in between. Per the germline V gene, CDR1 is SNHLY and CDR2 is FYNNEI.

The chain couples TRBV29-1 to TRBJ2-5; perhaps TRBD1 as D (6 bases). Germline loops: CDR1 SQVTM, CDR2 ANQGSEA. Trimming cost V 5 bases and J 10 bases, with 20 bases left between them. This CDR3 is built from 13 residues. The CDR3 protein is CSVIYRARVVQYF. CDR3 DNA sequence: TGCAGCGTTATCTACAGGGCACGTGTGGTCCAGTACTTC.

Comment on this clonotype: The germline gene is not matched at one end of the junction; a read error may be the cause. J is TRBJ1-5 and V is TRBV7-9; D is undetermined. The germline V gene encodes CDR1 SEHNR and CDR2 FQNEAQ (reference sequence). The CDR3 runs to 12 residues. This chain's CDR3 is CARSLVYRKSHF. The CDR3 DNA is TGTGCCCGCAGCTTAGTGTATAGGAAATCGCATTTT.

This rearrangement joins TRBV7-9 to TRBJ1-1; D is ambiguous. With 1 base removed from V and 5 bases from J, the gap between germline ends came to 8 bases. Germline CDR1 is SEHNR and CDR2 is FQNEAQ (reference sequence). There are 13 residues in the CDR3. CDR3 coding DNA: TGTGCCAGCAGCTTAGAACGGGGAACTGAAGCTTTCTTT. Residues: CASSLERGTEAFF.

In its sample, this clonotype was seen a few times. The chain's CDR3 is CASSLSGIGELFF. For the CDR3, the DNA is TGTGCCAGCAGCTTATCGGGGATCGGGGAGCTGTTTTTT. J is TRBJ2-2 and V is TRBV7-9; TRBD2 is a possible D gene (5 bases). The CDR3 spans 13 residues. V was cut by 2 bases and J by 7 bases, with 8 bases left in between. Germline lookup yields CDR1 SEHNR and CDR2 FQNEAQ (reference sequence).

This clonotype was detected only once. J is TRBJ2-7 and V is TRBV24-1; TRBD2 is a possible D gene (6 bases). With 3 bases removed from V and 3 bases from J, the gap between germline ends came to 11 bases. CDR3 size: 14 residues. The V gene's germline CDR1 is KGHDR and CDR2 SFDVKD. The CDR3 loop reads CATSDNGGRYEQYF. CDR3 coding DNA: TGTGCCACCAGTGATAACGGGGGACGCTACGAGCAGTACTTC.

Points on this clonotype: The CDR3 does not close with the conserved phenylalanine or tryptophan, likely indicating a read error. The J gene is TRBJ2-2, the V gene TRBV7-2, with 9 bases fitting TRBD2. CDR1 and CDR2 from the germline V gene are SGHTA and FQGNSA. The CDR3 has 15 amino acids. With 6 bases clipped from V and 2 bases from J, the junction kept 4 bases outside the gene matches. CDR3 bases: TGTGCCAGCAGACCAGCGGGAGGTAACACCGGGGAGCTGTTTTCC. Its protein is CASRPAGGNTGELFS.

The CDR3 loop is CASSLDLGDNQPQHF. CDR3 DNA: TGTGCCAGCAGCTTAGATCTTGGGGACAATCAGCCCCAGCATTTT. This rearrangement joins TRBV11-2 to TRBJ1-5; D uncertain. CDR1 and CDR2 from the germline V gene are SGHAT and FQNNGV. CDR3 length: 15 residues. V lost 0 bases, J lost 3 bases, and 9 bases lay in between. The full variable domain, rest sourced from reference TRBV11-2 and TRBJ1-5, is EAGVAQSPRYKIIEKRQSVAFWCNPISGHATLYWYQQILGQGPKLLIQFQNNGVVDDSQLPKDRFSAERLKGVDSTLKIQPAKLEDSAVYLCASSLDLGDNQPQHFGDGTRLSIL.

This clonotype was found a few times. V gene TRBV30 combines with J gene TRBJ2-7, with D possibly being TRBD1 (7 bases). Germline assignment: CDR1 GTSNPN and CDR2 SVGIG (reference sequence). V lost 1 base and J lost 7, with 23 bases in between. The CDR3 has 16 residues. The CDR3 nucleotides are TGTGCCTGGAGTGATCAACGGACAGGAGGGACGAGGGAGCAGTACTTC. Protein product: CAWSDQRTGGTREQYF.

The chain is built from TRBV19 and TRBJ1-3; 7 bases fit TRBD1. Germline CDR1 LNHDA, CDR2 SQIVND (reference sequence). V lost 5 bases, J lost 0 bases, and 10 bases stayed unmatched. CDR3 size: 17 residues. In DNA form, the CDR3 reads TGTGCCAGTAGTTCCCCGGACAGGCTGTGCTCTGGAAACACCATATATTTT. Residues: CASSSPDRLCSGNTIYF.

The J gene is TRBJ2-1, the V gene TRBV19, with D tentatively TRBD1 (5 bases). Trimming pared 10 bases from V and 4 bases from J, leaving 14 bases between. Per germline, CDR1 LNHDA and CDR2 SQIVND (reference sequence). This CDR3 is 13 amino acids long. The CDR3 sequence: CATQRDRYNEQFF. CDR3 bases: TGTGCCACCCAGCGAGACAGATACAATGAGCAGTTCTTC.

This clonotype appeared once. The chain links TRBV25-1 to TRBJ2-7; the D gene is possibly TRBD1 (5 bases). Germline V gives CDR1 MGHDK, CDR2 SYGVNS. The CDR3 extends over 13 amino acids. Trimming took 5 bases from V and 1 from J, leaving 9 bases between them. In DNA, the CDR3 is TGTGCCAGCAGTCAGGGTTTTTCCTACGAGCAGTACTTC. It specifies CASSQGFSYEQYF.

The chain combines TRBV11-1 with TRBJ1-2; possibly TRBD1 for D (5 bases). V was cut by 5 bases and J by 6 bases, with 13 bases left in between. The CDR3 contains 13 residues. Germline CDR1 and CDR2: SGHAT and FQDESV (reference sequence). CDR3 sequence reads: CASSPGRGDGYTF. The DNA of the CDR3 is TGTGCCAGCAGCCCTGGACGGGGGGATGGCTACACCTTC.

The chain uses TRBV29-1 and TRBJ2-7, with TRBD2 matching 8 bases. This CDR3 has 12 residues. Germline V gives CDR1 SQVTM, CDR2 ANQGSEA. Trimming removed 5 bases from V and 4 bases from J; junction bases left unmatched: 4. The CDR3 DNA sequence: TGCAGCGTTAGCGGGAGTAGTTACGAGCAGTACTTC. It translates to CSVSGSSYEQYF.

The sample holds many counts of this clonotype. The chain uses TRBV4-3 and TRBJ2-1; TRBD1 matches 8 bases. Per the germline V gene, CDR1 is LGHNA and CDR2 is YSLEER. This CDR3 spans 14 amino acids. The V segment lost 4 bases and the J segment 7 bases; nucleotides outside the gene matches: 6. This chain's CDR3 is CASSPGTGGNEQFF. CDR3 bases: TGCGCCAGCAGCCCCGGGACAGGAGGTAATGAGCAGTTCTTC.

This clonotype appeared many times. The chain employs TRBV4-1 and TRBJ2-7; possible D gene TRBD1, 5 bases. V shed 1 base and J shed 5 bases, with 12 bases lying between them. The germline gives CDR1 MGHRA, CDR2 YSYEKL. The CDR3 is made up of 14 amino acids. CDR3 in amino acids: CASSQGQGSNEQYF. CDR3 sequence (DNA): TGCGCCAGCAGCCAAGGTCAGGGAAGCAACGAGCAGTACTTC.

The chain recombines TRBV10-3 with TRBJ2-3; 9 nucleotides agree with TRBD2. Germline V gene data show CDR1 as ENHRY and CDR2 as SYGVKD. Germline trimming cut 6 bases from V and 3 bases from J; bases unmatched to any gene: 13. The CDR3 loop spans 17 amino acids. The CDR3 spells CAIRGLASGIGTDTQYF. The CDR3 coding sequence is TGTGCCATCAGGGGCCTCGCTAGCGGGATTGGGACAGATACGCAGTATTTT.